This T cell receptor beta chain emerged from a study of blood T cells in healthy people across ages. Total RNA was isolated from each sample in quantities of at least 5 micrograms. In regard to this clonotype: The antigen is undetermined.

Next came a second PCR, run for 7 to 11 cycles, which used a sample-barcoded 5' primer along with a J-beta primer mix. Each CDR3 protein is one row after TCRdb ran MiXCR on the 5' RACE reads. The sample consists of roughly 800,000 distinct CDR3 sequences, roughly 60% of them appearing once. Germline V gene lookup returns CDR1 SGHAT and CDR2 FQNNGV. Between the trimmed V and J ends, which lost 4 bases and 5 bases, there was a span of 12 bases. The CDR3 covers 14 residues. Study observations and caveats: The long-lived group displayed more naive CD4+ cells, plus higher diversity, than the aged donors did.

The TCR was taken from a man aged 30 to 45 in good health. This sequence joins TRBV11-2 and TRBJ2-1, with D possibly matching TRBD2 (5 bases). Sequenced sample: blood. CDR3 residues: CASSSRTGNNEQFF. The CDR3 DNA reads TGTGCCAGCAGCTCTCGGACTGGGAACAATGAGCAGTTCTTC.